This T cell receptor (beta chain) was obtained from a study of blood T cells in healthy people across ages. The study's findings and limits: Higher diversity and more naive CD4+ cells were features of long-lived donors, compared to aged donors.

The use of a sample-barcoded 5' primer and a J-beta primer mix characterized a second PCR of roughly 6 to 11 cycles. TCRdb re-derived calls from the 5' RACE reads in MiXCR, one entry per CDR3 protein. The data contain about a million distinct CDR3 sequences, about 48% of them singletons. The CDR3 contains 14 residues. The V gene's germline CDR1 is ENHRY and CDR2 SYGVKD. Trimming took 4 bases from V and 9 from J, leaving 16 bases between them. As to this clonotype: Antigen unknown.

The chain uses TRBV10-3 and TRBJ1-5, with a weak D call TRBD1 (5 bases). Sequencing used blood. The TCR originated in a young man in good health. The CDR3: CAISGQLLETPQHF. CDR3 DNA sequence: TGTGCCATCAGTGGACAGCTCCTGGAGACGCCCCAGCATTTT.